This T cell receptor (beta chain) was captured in a study of neurological immune-mediated disorders. This CDR3 is built from 15 residues. CDR1 is DFQATT and CDR2 is SNEGSKA in the germline V gene (reference sequence). V dropped 3 bases and J dropped 4 bases, with 18 bases sitting between them. As for the cDNA, it was generated by 5'RACE with 10-nucleotide random UMIs. Via MiXCR, TCRdb re-called the 5' RACE reads, giving one row per CDR3 protein. The sample records 25,000 to 35,000 distinct CDR3 sequences, 9.5% to 15% being singletons. Healthy controls comprised blood bank volunteers in Maryland, USA. Source material was 2 million unsorted PBMCs, stored at -80 °C in RNAlater. This clonotype was recorded many times. Its antigen remains unidentified. Findings of the study overall: HTLV-1-associated myelopathy had the most TCR clonal expansion, while multiple sclerosis had the least, a level that fell below healthy controls.

Sequences were obtained from PBMCs. The sequence derives from a man in his 60s in good health. The V call is TRBV20-1, the J call TRBJ2-5; possible D gene TRBD2, 5 bases. CDR3 in amino acids: CSARDTSGSGETQYF. CDR3 coding DNA: TGCAGTGCTAGGGATACTTCGGGGTCGGGAGAGACCCAGTACTTC.